Listed below are T cell receptor beta chains from one sample, sequenced in a study of cytomegalovirus exposure and HLA in healthy donors. Only in-frame clones appear in the TCRdb table, and some are missing; sequencing was by immunoSEQ multiplex PCR. The table shows 85,000 to 100,000 clones, with about 70% occurring only once. Input material: PBMCs. Receptors were obtained from a human donor in good health. The CDR3 runs from the conserved cysteine through the conserved F or W. Fields, in order: clone size, V gene, J gene, CDR3 protein. A clone size is listed for some rows: how often the clone was seen (once, few, many), or a class if it is expanded.

.	TRBV7-7	TRBJ2-5	CASSLLAGGQETQYF
once	TRBV16	TRBJ1-2	CASSPVQGPEGYTF
.	TRBV4-1	TRBJ2-3	CASSPGGGLAIDFTDTQYF
.	TRBV27	.	CASGDSYYEQYF
.	TRBV4-3	TRBJ1-5	CASSQDWAALPQHF
.	TRBV2	TRBJ2-5	CASTRDNKETQYF
.	TRBV23-1	TRBJ2-7	CASRTVGTGYEQYF
.	TRBV19	TRBJ2-4	CASGASSSVKNIQYF
once	TRBV7-9	TRBJ1-5	CASSLATGASNQPQHF
.	TRBV13	TRBJ1-2	CASSAGTGGSLGYGYTF
.	TRBV7-7	TRBJ2-5	CASSKAPGRETQYF
.	TRBV9	TRBJ1-2	CASSPGVTRYGYTF
few	TRBV27	TRBJ2-7	CASSLSFGQANYEQYF
.	TRBV4-1	TRBJ2-7	CASSQDQPSGSLRGDEQYF
few	TRBV7-2	TRBJ2-7	CASSFPVREQYF
.	TRBV21-1	TRBJ2-7	CASSTLWGGGAGSYEQYF
.	TRBV19	TRBJ1-5	CASGRGIGNQPQHF
few	TRBV25-1	TRBJ2-7	CASSEYGVNGGYEQYF
.	TRBV15	TRBJ2-1	CATSREPQRGGEQFF
.	TRBV12-5	TRBJ2-3	CASGLGQGTTDTQYF
.	TRBV4-1	TRBJ2-2	CASSQPTGTGAGELFF
once	TRBV9	TRBJ2-1	CASSLRLAGRNEQFF
.	TRBV18	TRBJ2-5	CASSPGGLASRQETQYF
.	TRBV9	TRBJ2-1	CASSVDGQRVYEQFF
.	TRBV5-6	TRBJ2-5	CASSLGTSQETQYF
few	TRBV2	TRBJ1-2	CASSSGTGFGGYTF
.	TRBV10-1	TRBJ1-3	CASRGGDRGRVSGNTIYF
.	TRBV7-2	TRBJ1-1	CASSSLLGTGEAFF
.	TRBV15	TRBJ2-1	CATSPPRRPSGRDGNEQFF
.	TRBV19	TRBJ2-1	CPPEVGGAKYREFF
.	TRBV18	TRBJ2-1	CASSNGAGRRGEQFF
.	TRBV7-2	TRBJ1-1	CASSTNRGKSEAFF
few	TRBV10-1	TRBJ2-7	CASSDILADSMNEQYF
.	TRBV19	TRBJ1-3	CASSIVTGGHGNTIYF
.	TRBV9	TRBJ2-1	CASSVAFFGRGDTYNEQFF
.	TRBV7-2	TRBJ2-7	CASSHYWPGYEQYF
.	TRBV7-6	TRBJ2-7	CASSPSWGDEQYF
.	TRBV19	TRBJ1-2	CASSSITGWSYGYTF
.	TRBV5-6	TRBJ1-5	CASSLFGEGTGQPQHF
.	TRBV7-9	TRBJ2-7	CASSYGLAGAYEQYF